This TCR beta chain was captured by sequencing in a study of blood T cell repertoires in COVID-19. Measured with immunoSEQ multiplex PCR; TCRdb has only the in-frame clones, and not every one. The sample carries hundreds of thousands of clones, around nine tenths recorded once. This clone was seen more than once but under ten times. The trim removed 4 bases at V and 1 base at J, leaving 12 bases unmatched. The CDR3 runs 18 residues. Per germline, CDR1 SGHDT and CDR2 YYEEEE. Sequencing input: peripheral blood. The receptor was isolated from a man at least 80 years old with acute or convalescent COVID-19. This chain links TRBV5-6 with TRBJ1-3; TRBD1 aligns across 9 bases. For the CDR3, the DNA is TGTGCCAGCAGCCGTCTACAGGGGGCTAGTGCTTCTGGAAACACCATATATTTT. Residues: CASSRLQGASASGNTIYF. Full variable domain (rest looked up from reference TRBV5-6 and TRBJ1-3): DAGVTQSPTHLIKTRGQQVTLRCSPKSGHDTVSWYQQALGQGPQFIFQYYEEEERQRGNFPDRFSGHQFPNYSSELNVNALLLGDSALYLCASSRLQGASASGNTIYFGEGSWLTVV.